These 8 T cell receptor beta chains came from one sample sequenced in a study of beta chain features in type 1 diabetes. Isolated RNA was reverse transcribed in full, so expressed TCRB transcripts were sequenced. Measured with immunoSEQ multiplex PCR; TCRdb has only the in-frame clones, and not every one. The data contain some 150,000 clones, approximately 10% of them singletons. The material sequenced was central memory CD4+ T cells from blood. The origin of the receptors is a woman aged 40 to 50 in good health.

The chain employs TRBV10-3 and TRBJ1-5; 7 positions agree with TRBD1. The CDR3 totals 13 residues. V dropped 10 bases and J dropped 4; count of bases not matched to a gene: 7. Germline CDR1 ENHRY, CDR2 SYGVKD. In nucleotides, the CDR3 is TGTGCCAGCAGACAGGGAACGAATCAGCCCCAGCATTTT. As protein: CASRQGTNQPQHF.

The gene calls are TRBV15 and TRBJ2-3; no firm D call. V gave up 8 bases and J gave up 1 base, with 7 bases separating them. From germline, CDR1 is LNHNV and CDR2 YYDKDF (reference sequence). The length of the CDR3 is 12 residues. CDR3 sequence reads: CATQARTDTQYF. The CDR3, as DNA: TGTGCCACCCAAGCCCGCACAGATACGCAGTATTTT.

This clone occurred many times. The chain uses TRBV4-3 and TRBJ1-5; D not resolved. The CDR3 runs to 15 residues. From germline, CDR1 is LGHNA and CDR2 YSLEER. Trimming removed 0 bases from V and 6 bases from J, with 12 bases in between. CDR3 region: CASSQDGSGSQPQHF. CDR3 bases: TGCGCCAGCAGCCAAGATGGTTCGGGGAGTCAGCCCCAGCATTTT.

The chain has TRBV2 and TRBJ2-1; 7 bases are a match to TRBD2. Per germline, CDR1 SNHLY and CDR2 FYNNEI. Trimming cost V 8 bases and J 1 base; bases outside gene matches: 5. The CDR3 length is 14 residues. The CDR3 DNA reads TGTGCCAGCCGTGGACTAGTTTCCTACAATGAGCAGTTCTTC. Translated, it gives CASRGLVSYNEQFF.

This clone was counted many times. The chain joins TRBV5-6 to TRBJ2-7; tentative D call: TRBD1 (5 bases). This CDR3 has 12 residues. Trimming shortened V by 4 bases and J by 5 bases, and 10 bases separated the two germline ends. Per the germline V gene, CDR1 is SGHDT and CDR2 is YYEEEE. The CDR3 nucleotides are TGTGCCAGCAGCCAGGGTCCCAACGAGCAGTACTTC. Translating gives CASSQGPNEQYF.

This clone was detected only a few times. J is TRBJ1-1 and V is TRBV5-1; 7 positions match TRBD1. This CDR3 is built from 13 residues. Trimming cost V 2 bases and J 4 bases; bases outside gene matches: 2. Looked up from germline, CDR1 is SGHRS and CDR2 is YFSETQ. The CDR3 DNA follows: TGCGCCAGCAGCTTAAAGGGGGCCACTGAAGCTTTCTTT. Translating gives CASSLKGATEAFF.

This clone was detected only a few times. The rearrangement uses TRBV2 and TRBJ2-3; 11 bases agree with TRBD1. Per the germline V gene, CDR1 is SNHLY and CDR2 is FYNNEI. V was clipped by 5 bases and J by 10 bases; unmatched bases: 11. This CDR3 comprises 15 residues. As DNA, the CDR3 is TGTGCCAGCAGTTCGGGACAGGGGGGGCGAGGTGCGCAGTATTTT. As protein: CASSSGQGGRGAQYF.

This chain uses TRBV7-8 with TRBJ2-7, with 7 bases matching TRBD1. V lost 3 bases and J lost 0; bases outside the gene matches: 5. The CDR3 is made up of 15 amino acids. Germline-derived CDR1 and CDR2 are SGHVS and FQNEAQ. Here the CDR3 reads CASSFGQVSSYEQYF. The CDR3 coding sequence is TGTGCCAGCAGCTTTGGACAGGTTAGCTCCTACGAGCAGTACTTC.